The T cell receptor (beta chain) under discussion was sequenced for a study of identical twins (dated by TCRdb to about 2016). As for the study more broadly: To test whether fetal clonotypes persist, this study deep-sequenced TCR alpha and beta repertoires from monozygotic twins, from unrelated adults of various ages, and from cord blood. To rule out contamination, replicate twin experiments were performed at different times with different library preparation protocols. The study at large found these results: Invariant T cells such as MAIT and iNKT could partly confound zero-insertion analyses, although diverse VJ usage argued against such confounding for most clonotypes. Recombination models systematically underestimated out-of-frame TCR alpha sharing in monozygotic twins but agreed with sharing between unrelated individuals. The excess sharing between twins in beta out-of-frame sequences was weaker because fewer shared sequences reduced the signal-to-noise ratio. Abundant cord blood beta clonotypes had fewer insertions, young adult naive repertoires showed a similar but weaker trend, and memory repertoires showed no such trend. Compared with coincidental sharing between unrelated individuals, out-of-frame TCR alpha sequences shared between twins had an excess of sequences with low generation probability. Because the same donors could not be followed over many years, conclusions were based on cross-sectional statistical analysis.

V is shortened by 3 bases, J by 2 bases, and the region joining them spans 17 bases. The germline V gene gives CDR1 as SGDLS and CDR2 as YYNGEE. The CDR3, from cysteine to phenylalanine, totals 16 residues. Only the CDR3 part of the read is kept: 48 bases, read in frame from the first base. Library preparation used 5' RACE. Instrument on record: Illumina HiSeq 2000. A universal primer binding site was introduced by template switching, and a unique molecular identifier was present in the final cDNA, enabling accurate counting of TCR cDNA molecules. Specific primers in the conserved constant-segment region were used to synthesize first-strand cDNA for the TCR alpha and beta chains. To control for contamination, every cDNA library was double barcoded, receiving both a SMART-Mk sample barcode and Illumina barcodes. TruSeq adapter sequences, together with Illumina sample barcodes, were added in two successive PCR steps. The TCR alpha and beta cDNA libraries were sequenced on the Illumina HiSeq platform using custom primers. On the authors' methods: MiGEC was used to process raw reads and extract unique molecular identifiers, and MiXCR was used to find CDR3 positions. For each individual, recombination models were inferred using an EM algorithm with the repgenHMM and IGoR tools. The tcR package in R was used for shared clonotype analysis, with sharing normalized by the product of cloneset sizes. Out-of-frame nonproductive sequences were analyzed to study raw recombination free of thymic and clonal selection effects. The public reads were reanalyzed by TCRdb: fastp trimming at Q25, MiXCR alignment, in-frame beta chains only. Each entry is one CDR3 protein sequence, shown with its most common DNA and genes. For this entry, the V and J calls and clone size follow TCRdb and not the study's own pipeline. The sample yields hundreds of thousands of distinct CDR3 sequences; roughly 7.5% were counted once. The leading ten clones occupy less than 2% of the sample.

Only healthy Caucasian donors were included. The twin cohort consisted of three pairs of female monozygotic twins, all aged roughly 18 to 29 years. Miltenyi CD45RO+ enrichment and human naive T-cell isolation kits were used to isolate memory (CD45RO+) and naive T cells from PBMC. This clonotype was seen only a few times. Its antigen specificity is not known. No much larger clone exists at a distance of one base, and base qualities are not known. This sample was shared with a second study, whose subject was yellow fever vaccine responses in identical twins. The second study reports: According to the authors, in identical twins the way T cells responded to vaccination appeared partly convergent and partly personalized. Focusing on identical twins, the study followed the T cell clones that responded to the vaccine, and did so with precision.

This clonotype was obtained from a woman under 30 in good health. The chain is assembled from TRBV9 and TRBJ1-1; a tentative D match to TRBD1 spans 5 bases. The sample consisted of memory (CD45RO+) T cells sorted from blood. Interpreted using the paper, the cell subset or site label stands for: CD45RO+ enriched T cells. Here is the DNA: TGTGCCAGCAGCGAGAGCCCCGGCGGGACCAACACTGAAGCTTTCTTT. This encodes CASSESPGGTNTEAFF.